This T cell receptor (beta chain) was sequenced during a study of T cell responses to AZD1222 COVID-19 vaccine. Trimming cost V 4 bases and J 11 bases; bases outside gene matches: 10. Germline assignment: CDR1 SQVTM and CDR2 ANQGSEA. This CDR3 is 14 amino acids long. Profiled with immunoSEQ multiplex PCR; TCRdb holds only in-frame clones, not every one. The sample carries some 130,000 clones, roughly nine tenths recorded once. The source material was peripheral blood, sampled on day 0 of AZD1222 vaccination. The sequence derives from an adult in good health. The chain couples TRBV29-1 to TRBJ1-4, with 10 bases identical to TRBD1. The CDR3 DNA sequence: TGCAGCGTTGGAGGCCCCGGGACAGGGGACAAACTGTTTTTT. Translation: CSVGGPGTGDKLFF.